A single T cell receptor beta chain is shown here with its context. These data belong to a study of blood T cell repertoires in COVID-19. For the study at large: Sources were T cells, B-cell-depleted T cells, or PBMCs; the material itself was cDNA or gDNA.

Source study methods: How many nucleated cells were present was estimated from reference gene primer amplification. Assay used: immunoSEQ multiplex PCR; TCRdb lists only in-frame clones, some missing. D and trimming were read from the DNA, whereas the V and J calls and clone size are those reported in that table. The data contain 150,000 to 180,000 clones, 78% of them singletons. The CDR3 contains 16 residues. In germline, CDR1 is KGHSH, CDR2 LQKENI. V lost 6 bases to trimming and J lost 0 bases; unmatched junction nucleotides: 8. The clonotype comes from an elderly man with acute or convalescent COVID-19. The sequenced material came from peripheral blood. The V call is TRBV18, the J call TRBJ1-3, with TRBD1 matching 7 bases. CDR3 nucleotide sequence: TGTGCCAGCTCCCCGGGACAGCCAACCTCTGGAAACACCATATATTTT. This gives the protein CASSPGQPTSGNTIYF.